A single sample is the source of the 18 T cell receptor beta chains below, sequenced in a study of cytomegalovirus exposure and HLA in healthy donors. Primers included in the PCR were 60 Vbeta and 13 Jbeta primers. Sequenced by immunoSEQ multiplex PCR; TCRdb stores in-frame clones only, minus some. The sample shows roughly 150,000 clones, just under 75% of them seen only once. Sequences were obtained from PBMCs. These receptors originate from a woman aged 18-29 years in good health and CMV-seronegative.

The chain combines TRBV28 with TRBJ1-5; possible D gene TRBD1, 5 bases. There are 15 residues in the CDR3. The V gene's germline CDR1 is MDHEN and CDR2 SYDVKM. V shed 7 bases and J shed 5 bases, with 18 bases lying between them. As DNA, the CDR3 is TGTGCCAGCATTCGCTCGTCAGGGTTTGATCAGCCCCAGCATTTT. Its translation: CASIRSSGFDQPQHF.

The CDR3: CASSTRGGLFTGELFF. CDR3 coding DNA: TGTGCCAGCAGCACGCGGGGGGGCCTATTTACCGGGGAGCTGTTTTTT. The chain is built from TRBV9 and TRBJ2-2; 9 nucleotides match TRBD2. Germline CDR1 SGDLS, CDR2 YYNGEE. This CDR3 is 16 amino acids long. V dropped 4 bases and J dropped 5; count of bases not matched to a gene: 9.

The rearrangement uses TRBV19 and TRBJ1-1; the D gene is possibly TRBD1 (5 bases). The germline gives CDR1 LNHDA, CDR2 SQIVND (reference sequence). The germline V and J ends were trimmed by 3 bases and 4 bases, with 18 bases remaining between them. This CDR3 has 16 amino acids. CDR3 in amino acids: CASSIHGPSGGTEAFF. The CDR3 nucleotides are TGTGCCAGTAGTATCCATGGGCCTTCCGGGGGCACTGAAGCTTTCTTT. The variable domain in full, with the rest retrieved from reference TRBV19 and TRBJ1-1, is DGGITQSPKYLFRKEGQNVTLSCEQNLNHDAMYWYRQDPGQGLRLIYYSQIVNDFQKGDIAEGYSVSREKKESFPLTVTSAQKNPTAFYLCASSIHGPSGGTEAFFGQGTRLTVV.

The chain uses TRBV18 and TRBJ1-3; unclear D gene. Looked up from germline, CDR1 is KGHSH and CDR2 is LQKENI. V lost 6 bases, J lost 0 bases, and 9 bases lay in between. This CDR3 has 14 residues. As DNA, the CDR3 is TGTGCCAGCTCCCCGGGGATCTCTGGAAACACCATATATTTT. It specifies CASSPGISGNTIYF.

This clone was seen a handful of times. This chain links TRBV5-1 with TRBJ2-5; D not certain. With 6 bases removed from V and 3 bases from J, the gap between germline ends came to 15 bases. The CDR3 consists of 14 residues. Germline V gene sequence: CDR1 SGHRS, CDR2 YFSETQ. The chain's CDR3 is CASKTLPGEETQYF. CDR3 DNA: TGCGCCAGCAAGACCCTGCCCGGAGAAGAGACCCAGTACTTC.

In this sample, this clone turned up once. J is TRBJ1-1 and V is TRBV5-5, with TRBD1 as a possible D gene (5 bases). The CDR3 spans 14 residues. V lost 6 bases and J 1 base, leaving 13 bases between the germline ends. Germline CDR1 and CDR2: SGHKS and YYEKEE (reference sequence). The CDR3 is CASKMGPTNTEAFF. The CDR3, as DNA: TGTGCCAGCAAGATGGGGCCAACGAACACTGAAGCTTTCTTT.

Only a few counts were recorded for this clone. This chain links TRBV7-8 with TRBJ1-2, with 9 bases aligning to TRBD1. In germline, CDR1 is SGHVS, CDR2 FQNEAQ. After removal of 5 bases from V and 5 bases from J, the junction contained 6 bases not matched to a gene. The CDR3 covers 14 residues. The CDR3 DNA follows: TGTGCCAGCAGCACCAAGACAGGGGGTTATGGCTACACCTTC. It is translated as CASSTKTGGYGYTF.

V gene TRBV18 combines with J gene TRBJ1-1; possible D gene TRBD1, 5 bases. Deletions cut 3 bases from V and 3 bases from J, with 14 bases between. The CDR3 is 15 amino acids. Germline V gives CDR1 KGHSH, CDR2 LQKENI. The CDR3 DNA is TGTGCCAGCTCACCCGATCAGGGTGCGGACACTGAAGCTTTCTTT. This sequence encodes CASSPDQGADTEAFF.

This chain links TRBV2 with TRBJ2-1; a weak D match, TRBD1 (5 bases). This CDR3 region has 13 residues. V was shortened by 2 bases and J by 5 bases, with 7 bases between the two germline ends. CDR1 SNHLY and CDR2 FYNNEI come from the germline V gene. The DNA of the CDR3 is TGTGCCAGCAGTGAAAACAGGAACAATGAGCAGTTCTTC. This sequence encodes CASSENRNNEQFF.

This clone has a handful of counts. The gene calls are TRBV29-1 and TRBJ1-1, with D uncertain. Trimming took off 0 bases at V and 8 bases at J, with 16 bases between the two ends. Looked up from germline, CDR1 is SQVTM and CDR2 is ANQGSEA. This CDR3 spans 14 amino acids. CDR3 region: CSVEDPPLEAEAFF. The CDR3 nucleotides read TGCAGCGTTGAAGATCCTCCCCTAGAGGCAGAAGCTTTCTTT.

This chain's CDR3 is CASSPGSYEQYV. CDR3 nucleotide sequence: TGTGCCAGCAGTCCGGGGTCCTACGAGCAGTACGTC. This sequence joins TRBV28 and TRBJ2-7; D might be TRBD2 (5 bases). Germline loops: CDR1 MDHEN, CDR2 SYDVKM. V was clipped by 5 bases and J by 1 base, with 6 bases between them. The CDR3 sequence is 12 residues long.

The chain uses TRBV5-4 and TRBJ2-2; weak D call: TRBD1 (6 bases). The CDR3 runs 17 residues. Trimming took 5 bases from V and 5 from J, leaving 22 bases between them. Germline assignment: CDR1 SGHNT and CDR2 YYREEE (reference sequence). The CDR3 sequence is CASSRLLDRKGTGELFF. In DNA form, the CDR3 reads TGTGCCAGCAGTCGGCTCCTTGACAGGAAGGGGACCGGGGAGCTGTTTTTT.

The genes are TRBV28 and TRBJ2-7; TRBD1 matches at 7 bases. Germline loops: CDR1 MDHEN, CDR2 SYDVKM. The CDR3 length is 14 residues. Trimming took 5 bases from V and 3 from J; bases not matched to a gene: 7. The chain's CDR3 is CASSPWDRNYEQYF. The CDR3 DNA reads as TGTGCCAGCAGTCCCTGGGACAGAAACTACGAGCAGTACTTC.

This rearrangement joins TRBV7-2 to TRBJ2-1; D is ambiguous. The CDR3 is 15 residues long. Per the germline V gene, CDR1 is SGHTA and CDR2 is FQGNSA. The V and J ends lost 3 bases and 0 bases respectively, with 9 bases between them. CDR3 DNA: TGTGCCAGCAGCTTGAACAGAAACTCCTACAATGAGCAGTTCTTC. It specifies CASSLNRNSYNEQFF.

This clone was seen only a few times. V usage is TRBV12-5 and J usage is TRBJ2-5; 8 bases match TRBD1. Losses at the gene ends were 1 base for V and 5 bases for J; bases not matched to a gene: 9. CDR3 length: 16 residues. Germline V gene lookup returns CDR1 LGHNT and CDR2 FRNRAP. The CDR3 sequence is CASGLGLAGGLETQYF. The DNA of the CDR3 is TGTGCTAGTGGTTTGGGATTGGCAGGGGGCTTGGAGACCCAGTACTTC.

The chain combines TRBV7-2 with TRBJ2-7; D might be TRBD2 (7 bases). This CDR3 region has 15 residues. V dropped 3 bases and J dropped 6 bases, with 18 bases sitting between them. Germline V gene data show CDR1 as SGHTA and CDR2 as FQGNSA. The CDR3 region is CASSLGRGAISEQYF. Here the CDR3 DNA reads TGTGCCAGCAGCTTGGGACGGGGGGCCATCTCCGAGCAGTACTTC.

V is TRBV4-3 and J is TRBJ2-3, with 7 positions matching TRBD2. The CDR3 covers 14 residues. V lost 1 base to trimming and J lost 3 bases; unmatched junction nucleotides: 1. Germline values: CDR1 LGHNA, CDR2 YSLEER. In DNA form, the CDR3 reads TGCGCCAGCAGCCAAGGGGAGGGGACAGATACGCAGTATTTT. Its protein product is CASSQGEGTDTQYF.

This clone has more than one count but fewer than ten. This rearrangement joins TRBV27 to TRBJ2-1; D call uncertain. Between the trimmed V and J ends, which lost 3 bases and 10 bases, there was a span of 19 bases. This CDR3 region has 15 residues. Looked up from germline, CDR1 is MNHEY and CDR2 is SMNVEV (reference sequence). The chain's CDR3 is CASSFGFGGSREQFF. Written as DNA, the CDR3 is TGTGCCAGCAGTTTCGGGTTTGGTGGTAGTCGCGAGCAGTTCTTC.